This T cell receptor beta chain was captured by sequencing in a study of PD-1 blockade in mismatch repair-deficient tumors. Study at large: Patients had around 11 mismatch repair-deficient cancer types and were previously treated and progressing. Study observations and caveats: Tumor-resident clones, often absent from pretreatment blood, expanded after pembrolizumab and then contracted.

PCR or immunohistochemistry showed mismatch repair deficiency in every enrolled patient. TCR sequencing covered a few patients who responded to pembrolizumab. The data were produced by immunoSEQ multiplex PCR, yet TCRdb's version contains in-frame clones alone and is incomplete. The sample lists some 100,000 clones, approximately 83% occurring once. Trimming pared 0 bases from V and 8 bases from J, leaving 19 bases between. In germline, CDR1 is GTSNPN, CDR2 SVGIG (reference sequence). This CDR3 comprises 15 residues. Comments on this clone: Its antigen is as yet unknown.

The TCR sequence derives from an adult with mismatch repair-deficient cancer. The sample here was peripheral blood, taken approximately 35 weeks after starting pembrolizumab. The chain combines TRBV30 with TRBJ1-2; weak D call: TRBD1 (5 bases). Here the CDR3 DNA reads TGTGCCTGGAGTGTACCCGGGGGTGTCCCCCGGGGCTACACCTTC. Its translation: CAWSVPGGVPRGYTF. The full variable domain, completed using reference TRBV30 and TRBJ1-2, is SQTIHQWPATLVQPVGSPLSLECTVEGTSNPNLYWYRQAAGRGLQLLFYSVGIGQISSEVPQNLSASRPQDRQFILSSKKLLLSDSGFYLCAWSVPGGVPRGYTFGSGTRLTVV.